Listed below are T cell receptor beta chains from one sample, sequenced in a study of blood T cell repertoires in COVID-19. The assay was immunoSEQ multiplex PCR, and TCRdb's table has in-frame clones only and misses some. The data show 190,000 or so clones, roughly 87% seen once. Sequences were obtained from PBMCs or T cells enriched from blood (not recorded which). The receptors come from a man aged 18 to 29 with acute COVID-19. Each CDR3 is given with its conserved first and last residue. Size values are once, few and many counts, or a class for expanded clones, and some rows have none.

size	V	J	CDR3
.	TRBV5-1	TRBJ2-5	CASSSGLELETQYF
.	TRBV5-5	TRBJ2-3	CASSEGQTFTDTQYF
.	TRBV18	TRBJ2-7	CASSPGTGGYEQYF
.	TRBV19	TRBJ1-1	CASSLGSAGAFF
once	TRBV30	TRBJ1-2	CAWSVQEGVGGYTF
.	TRBV28	TRBJ2-7	CASRYGSQLPYEQYF
.	TRBV5-8	TRBJ2-7	CASSKIGEDYEQYF
.	TRBV10-2	TRBJ2-3	CASTSGSRDTQYF
.	TRBV11-2	TRBJ2-2	CASSLSFRGTGELFF
.	TRBV28	TRBJ2-3	CASRLAGTGRDTQYF
.	TRBV7-2	TRBJ1-4	CASSEQGGEKLFF
.	TRBV7-7	TRBJ2-2	CASSLAGGATGELFF
few	TRBV6-5	TRBJ2-2	CASSYMGGPGELFF
.	TRBV27	TRBJ2-7	CASSLEGTGNYWEQYF
few	TRBV6-5	TRBJ2-1	CASSYSPYNEQFF
few	TRBV2	TRBJ2-1	CASIAGTGYNEQFF
.	TRBV11-2	TRBJ2-3	CASSLPPLAGSTDTQYF
once	TRBV28	TRBJ1-4	CASSPINAANEKLFF
.	TRBV28	TRBJ2-7	CASSFGGALDEQYF
.	TRBV28	TRBJ2-2	CASSLPSTGELFF
.	TRBV7-9	TRBJ1-1	CASSSLTVNTEAFF
few	TRBV27	TRBJ2-7	CASSLRGVSSYEQYF
few	TRBV19	TRBJ2-7	CASAPTRQGWYEQYF
.	TRBV4-1	TRBJ2-1	CASSQDPRRGNEQFF
.	TRBV11-3	TRBJ1-3	CASSLEGAMDSGNTIYF
.	TRBV19	TRBJ1-1	CATQWSKNTEAFF
.	TRBV28	TRBJ1-4	CASSLSPGQGGNEKLFF
.	TRBV19	TRBJ1-5	CASSARGNSNQPQHF
.	TRBV7-3	TRBJ2-3	CASSPGLITDTQYF
.	TRBV7-2	TRBJ1-4	CASSPGQPLTGKLFF
.	TRBV19	TRBJ2-2	CASSQQGVGELFF
.	TRBV5-4	TRBJ1-6	CASSSQGNNSPLHF
.	TRBV3-1/TRBV3-2	TRBJ2-7	CASRGLAGSTYEQYF
.	TRBV25-1	TRBJ2-5	CASSGSKREGPTETQYF
.	TRBV30	TRBJ2-1	CAWSATSSYNEQFF
.	TRBV29-1	TRBJ1-5	CSVEAGVGQPQHF
many	TRBV28	TRBJ2-3	CASSSLAGETDTQYF
few	TRBV10-1	TRBJ2-1	CASSDPADPYNEQFF
.	TRBV28	TRBJ1-5	CASRTIWGTETHYSNQPQHF
.	TRBV2	TRBJ1-5	CASSGTEYSNQPQHF
.	TRBV7-9	TRBJ1-2	CASSSWGDPNYGYTF
.	TRBV7-6	TRBJ2-3	CASSPGLAGVSTDTQYF